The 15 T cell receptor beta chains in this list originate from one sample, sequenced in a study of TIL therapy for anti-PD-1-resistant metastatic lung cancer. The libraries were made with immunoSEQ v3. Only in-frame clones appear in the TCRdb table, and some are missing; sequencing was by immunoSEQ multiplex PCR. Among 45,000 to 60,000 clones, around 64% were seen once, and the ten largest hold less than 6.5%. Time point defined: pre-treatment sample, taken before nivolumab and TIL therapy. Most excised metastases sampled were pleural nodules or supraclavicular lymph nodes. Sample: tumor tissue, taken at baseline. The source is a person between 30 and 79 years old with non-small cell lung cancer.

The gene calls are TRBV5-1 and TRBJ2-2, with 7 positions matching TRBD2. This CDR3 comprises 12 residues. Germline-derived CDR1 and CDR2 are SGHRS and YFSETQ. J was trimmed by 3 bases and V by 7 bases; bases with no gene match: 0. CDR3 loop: CASGRDTGELFF. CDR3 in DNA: TGCGCCAGCGGGAGGGACACCGGGGAGCTGTTTTTT.

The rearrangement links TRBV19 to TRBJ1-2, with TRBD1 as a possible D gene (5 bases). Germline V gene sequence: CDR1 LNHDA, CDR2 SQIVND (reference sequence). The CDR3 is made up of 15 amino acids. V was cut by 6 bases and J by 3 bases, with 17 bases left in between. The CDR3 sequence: CASSPTRAGHYGYTF. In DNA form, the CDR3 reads TGTGCCAGTAGCCCCACCCGGGCAGGGCACTATGGCTACACCTTC. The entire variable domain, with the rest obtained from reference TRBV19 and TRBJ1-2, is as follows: DGGITQSPKYLFRKEGQNVTLSCEQNLNHDAMYWYRQDPGQGLRLIYYSQIVNDFQKGDIAEGYSVSREKKESFPLTVTSAQKNPTAFYLCASSPTRAGHYGYTFGSGTRLTVV.

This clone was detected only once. The chain's CDR3 is CASSLVQVLSTDTQYF. For the CDR3, the DNA is TGTGCCAGCAGCCTCGTACAGGTCCTCAGCACAGATACGCAGTATTTT. The chain carries TRBV5-6 and TRBJ2-3; possible D gene TRBD1, 5 bases. The V gene lost 4 bases and the J gene lost 0 bases, with 15 bases spanning the gap. CDR1 is SGHDT and CDR2 is YYEEEE in the germline V gene. The CDR3 spans 16 residues.

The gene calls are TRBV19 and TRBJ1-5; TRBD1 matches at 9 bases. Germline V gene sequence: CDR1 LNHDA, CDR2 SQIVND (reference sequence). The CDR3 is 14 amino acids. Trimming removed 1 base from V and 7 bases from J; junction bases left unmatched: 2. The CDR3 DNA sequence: TGTGCCAGTAGTATAGGGACAGGGGACCAGCCCCAGCATTTT. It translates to CASSIGTGDQPQHF. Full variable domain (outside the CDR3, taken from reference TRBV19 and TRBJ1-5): DGGITQSPKYLFRKEGQNVTLSCEQNLNHDAMYWYRQDPGQGLRLIYYSQIVNDFQKGDIAEGYSVSREKKESFPLTVTSAQKNPTAFYLCASSIGTGDQPQHFGDGTRLSIL.

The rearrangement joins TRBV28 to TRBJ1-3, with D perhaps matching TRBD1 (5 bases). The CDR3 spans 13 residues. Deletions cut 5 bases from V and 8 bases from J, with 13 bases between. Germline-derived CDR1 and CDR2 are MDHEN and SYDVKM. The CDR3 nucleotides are TGTGCCAGCAGTCCCCCGAGGGGAGACACCATATATTTT. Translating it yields CASSPPRGDTIYF. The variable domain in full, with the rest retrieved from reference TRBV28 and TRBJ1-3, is DVKVTQSSRYLVKRTGEKVFLECVQDMDHENMFWYRQDPGLGLRLIYFSYDVKMKEKGDIPEGYSVSREKKERFSLILESASTNQTSMYLCASSPPRGDTIYFGEGSWLTVV.

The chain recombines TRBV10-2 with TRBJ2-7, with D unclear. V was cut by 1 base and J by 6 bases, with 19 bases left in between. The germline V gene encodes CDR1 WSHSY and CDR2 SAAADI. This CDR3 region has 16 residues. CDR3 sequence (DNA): TGCGCCAGCAGTGAGTATCTTAGGAGTTCCCGTGGCGAGCAGTACTTC. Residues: CASSEYLRSSRGEQYF.

This CDR3 is CASSSLAGFQETQYF. As DNA, the CDR3 is TGTGCCAGTAGTAGCCTAGCGGGATTCCAAGAGACCCAGTACTTC. V gene TRBV19 combines with J gene TRBJ2-5; 9 bases line up with TRBD2. V lost 4 bases to trimming and J lost 1 base; unmatched junction nucleotides: 4. There are 15 residues in the CDR3. From germline, CDR1 is LNHDA and CDR2 SQIVND (reference sequence).

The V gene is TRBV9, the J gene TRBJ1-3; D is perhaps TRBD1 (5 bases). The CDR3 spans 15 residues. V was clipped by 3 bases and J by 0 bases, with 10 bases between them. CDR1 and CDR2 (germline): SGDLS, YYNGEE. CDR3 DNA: TGTGCCAGCAGCGCAACAGGAATCTCTGGAAACACCATATATTTT. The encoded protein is CASSATGISGNTIYF.

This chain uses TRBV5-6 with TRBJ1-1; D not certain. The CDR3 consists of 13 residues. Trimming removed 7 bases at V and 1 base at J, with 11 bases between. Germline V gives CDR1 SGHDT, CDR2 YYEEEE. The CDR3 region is CASRRTGNTEAFF. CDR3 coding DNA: TGTGCCAGCCGTAGGACGGGGAACACTGAAGCTTTCTTT.

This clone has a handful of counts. This chain's CDR3 is CAPRTVCDNQPQHF. The CDR3 DNA reads TGTGCCCCTAGGACAGTTTGTGACAATCAGCCCCAGCATTTT. V usage is TRBV30 and J usage is TRBJ1-5, with TRBD1 as a possible D gene (6 bases). The CDR3 is 14 residues long. CDR1 and CDR2 (germline): GTSNPN, SVGIG (reference sequence). Trimming shortened V by 8 bases and J by 3 bases, and 17 bases separated the two germline ends.

CDR3 sequence reads: CASSPETSGSGREQYF. The DNA for the CDR3 is TGTGCCAGCAGTCCAGAGACTAGCGGGAGTGGGAGGGAGCAGTACTTC. V gene TRBV27 combines with J gene TRBJ2-7; 12 nucleotides match TRBD2. Germline V gives CDR1 MNHEY, CDR2 SMNVEV (reference sequence). V gave up 5 bases and J gave up 7 bases; unmatched junction bases: 12. The CDR3 covers 16 residues.

CDR3 bases: TGTGCCAGCAGACCGCCGGCCCTTGTGGGTAATTCACCCCTCCACTTT. Amino acids: CASRPPALVGNSPLHF. J is TRBJ1-6 and V is TRBV28; no clear D. Germline V gene data show CDR1 as MDHEN and CDR2 as SYDVKM. V was clipped by 6 bases and J by 6 bases, with 18 bases between them. The CDR3 is 16 residues long.

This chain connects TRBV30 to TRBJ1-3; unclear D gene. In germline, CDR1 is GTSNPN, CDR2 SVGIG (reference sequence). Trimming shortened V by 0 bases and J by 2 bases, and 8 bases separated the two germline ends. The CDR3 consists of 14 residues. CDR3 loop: CAWSVSAAGNTIYF. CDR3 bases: TGTGCCTGGAGTGTAAGCGCAGCTGGAAACACCATATATTTT. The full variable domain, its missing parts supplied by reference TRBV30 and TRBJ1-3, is SQTIHQWPATLVQPVGSPLSLECTVEGTSNPNLYWYRQAAGRGLQLLFYSVGIGQISSEVPQNLSASRPQDRQFILSSKKLLLSDSGFYLCAWSVSAAGNTIYFGEGSWLTVV.

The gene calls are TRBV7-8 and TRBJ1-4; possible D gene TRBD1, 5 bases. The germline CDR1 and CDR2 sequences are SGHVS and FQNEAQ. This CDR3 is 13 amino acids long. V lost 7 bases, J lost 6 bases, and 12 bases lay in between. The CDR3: CASTGWGYEKLFF. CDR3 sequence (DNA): TGTGCCAGCACAGGGTGGGGGTATGAAAAACTGTTTTTT.

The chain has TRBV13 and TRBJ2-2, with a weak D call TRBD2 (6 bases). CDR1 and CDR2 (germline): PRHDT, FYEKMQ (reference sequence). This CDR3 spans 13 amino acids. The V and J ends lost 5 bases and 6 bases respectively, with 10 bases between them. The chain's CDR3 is CASSRGLSGELFF. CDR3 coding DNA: TGTGCCAGCAGCCGGGGACTTTCCGGGGAGCTGTTTTTT.